Given below is one T cell receptor (beta chain) in context. The sample is drawn from a study of T-cell reconstitution after alpha-beta-depleted transplantation in children. A library of TCRbeta sequences, prepared with unique molecular identifiers, was generated. TCRdb used MiXCR to reprocess the PCR reads, holding one entry per CDR3 protein. The sample holds approximately 150,000 distinct CDR3 sequences; more than 8% are singletons and the top ten take 18%. Trimming took 5 bases from V and 11 from J, leaving 24 bases between them. This CDR3 has 15 residues. CDR1 and CDR2 from the germline V gene are MDHEN and SYDVKM.

The rearrangement joins TRBV28 to TRBJ1-2; no firm D call. The receptor was isolated from a female patient aged 2 to 10 who had a stem cell transplant for congenital amegakaryocytic thrombocytopenia, so the T cells may come from the graft donor. The sample was PBMCs, mostly from graft donor cells, taken 180 days after TCRalphabeta/CD19-depleted stem cell transplant. The CDR3: CASSESTPRLVDYTF. The CDR3 DNA follows: TGTGCCAGCAGTGAGAGTACCCCTAGGCTTGTTGATTACACCTTC.